A single sample gave rise to the 23 T cell receptor beta chains below, sequenced in a study of beta chain features in type 1 diabetes. Of the isolated RNA, all was reverse transcribed, and so the sequenced material was expressed TCRB transcripts. The repertoire was sequenced with immunoSEQ multiplex PCR; TCRdb's copy has only in-frame clones and lacks some. The sample contains about 340,000 clones, around 7.6% of which appear only once. Sequenced: central memory CD4+ T cells from blood. The receptors were sampled from a woman in her late teens or twenties in good health.

V usage is TRBV9 and J usage is TRBJ2-7, with 8 bases matching TRBD2. This CDR3 has 16 residues. Germline CDR1 and CDR2: SGDLS and YYNGEE. Trimming at V came to 4 bases and at J to 2 bases, leaving 11 bases not matched to a gene. CDR3 in amino acids: CASSPHGSGTAYEQYF. The CDR3 bases are TGTGCCAGCAGCCCCCACGGTAGCGGGACCGCCTACGAGCAGTACTTC. The full variable domain, rest sourced from reference TRBV9 and TRBJ2-7, is DSGVTQTPKHLITATGQRVTLRCSPRSGDLSVYWYQQSLDQGLQFLIQYYNGEERAKGNILERFSAQQFPDLHSELNLSSLELGDSALYFCASSPHGSGTAYEQYFGPGTRLTVT.

This chain connects TRBV28 to TRBJ2-3; the D gene could be TRBD1 or TRBD2 (5 bases each). With 7 bases removed from V and 3 bases from J, the gap between germline ends came to 20 bases. This CDR3 is 16 amino acids long. The germline V gene has CDR1 MDHEN and CDR2 SYDVKM. The DNA of the CDR3 is TGTGCCAGCATCTCCCCCCGAGGGGTTAGGACAGATACGCAGTATTTT. Translated, it gives CASISPRGVRTDTQYF.

In its sample, this clone was seen a few times. The rearrangement links TRBV7-3 to TRBJ2-2; 16 nucleotides line up with TRBD2. The V gene end was trimmed by 5 bases and the J gene end by 6 bases; junction bases not matched to a gene: 12. Germline V CDR1 and CDR2: SGHTA, FQGTGA. The CDR3 is 19 amino acids. CDR3 protein: CASSPKAGLAGGVPGELFF. CDR3 bases: TGTGCCAGCAGCCCAAAGGCGGGACTAGCGGGAGGGGTTCCCGGGGAGCTGTTTTTT.

CDR3 region: CASSEGGNGYTF. The DNA of the CDR3 is TGTGCCAGCAGCGAGGGGGGGAATGGCTACACCTTC. The V call is TRBV6-5, the J call TRBJ1-2; D might be TRBD1 (6 bases). The V end was cut by 6 bases, the J end by 6 bases, with 11 bases between. Looked up from germline, CDR1 is MNHEY and CDR2 is SVGAGI. The CDR3 extends over 12 amino acids.

This sequence joins TRBV20-1 and TRBJ1-1; unclear D gene. This CDR3 comprises 10 residues. Germline V gene lookup returns CDR1 DFQATT and CDR2 SNEGSKA (reference sequence). Trimming shortened V by 2 bases and J by 8 bases, and 6 bases separated the two germline ends. CDR3 amino acids: CSARSTEAFF. CDR3 DNA: TGCAGTGCTAGAAGTACCGAAGCTTTCTTT.

This clone showed up many times. The chain joins TRBV27 to TRBJ2-7; TRBD1 aligns across 9 bases. V lost 2 bases and J lost 2; bases outside the gene matches: 4. Germline V gene data show CDR1 as MNHEY and CDR2 as SMNVEV (reference sequence). The CDR3 is 15 amino acids. DNA of the CDR3: TGTGCCAGCAGTTTACGTCGGGACAGGGCCTACGAGCAGTACTTC. This translates into CASSLRRDRAYEQYF.

V is TRBV7-9 and J is TRBJ1-3; D ambiguous. Germline V CDR1 and CDR2: SEHNR, FQNEAQ (reference sequence). The CDR3 spans 13 residues. V lost 11 bases to trimming and J lost 0 bases, with 11 bases between them. CDR3 region: CASDGNSGNTIYF. DNA for the CDR3: TGTGCCTCCGACGGCAACTCTGGAAACACCATATATTTT.

The chain is built from TRBV28 and TRBJ1-5; no firm D call. V lost 8 bases and J 3 bases, leaving 5 bases between the germline ends. CDR1 and CDR2 (germline): MDHEN, SYDVKM. The length of the CDR3 is 11 residues. In DNA, the CDR3 is TGTGCCAGCCAAAACAATCAGCCCCAGCATTTT. Protein sequence: CASQNNQPQHF.

This clone occurred a few times. The chain couples TRBV6-1 to TRBJ2-7; 7 nucleotides agree with TRBD1. V was pared by 6 bases and J by 7 bases, with 9 bases of the junction left unmatched. There are 13 residues in the CDR3. Germline V CDR1 and CDR2: MNHNS, SASEGT. CDR3 nucleotide sequence: TGTGCCAGCAGGCCAGGGGGAGTAAGTGAGCAGTACTTC. This codes for CASRPGGVSEQYF.

The chain joins TRBV7-2 to TRBJ2-2, with D perhaps being TRBD1 or TRBD2 (5 bases each). Germline CDR1 reads SGHTA; CDR2 reads FQGNSA. V lost 2 bases and J lost 0, with 16 bases in between. The CDR3 covers 18 residues. The CDR3 DNA follows: TGTGCCAGCAGCTTATACCAGCCGGGACCGACGAACACCGGGGAGCTGTTTTTT. It is translated as CASSLYQPGPTNTGELFF.

This clone occurred a few times. V usage is TRBV29-1 and J usage is TRBJ2-2; D unclear. V was shortened by 7 bases and J by 3 bases, with 6 bases between the two germline ends. CDR1 is SQVTM, CDR2 ANQGSEA, per germline. The CDR3 consists of 11 residues. The DNA for the CDR3 is TGCAGCGGGTCGGACACCGGGGAGCTGTTTTTT. Translation gives CSGSDTGELFF.

The gene calls are TRBV7-2 and TRBJ2-1, with a weak D call TRBD2 (5 bases). From germline, CDR1 is SGHTA and CDR2 FQGNSA. V shed 5 bases and J shed 5 bases, with 19 bases lying between them. This CDR3 has 16 residues. In DNA, the CDR3 is TGTGCCAGCAGCCCTAGGGATCCGGGATTTAACAATGAGCAGTTCTTC. Amino acid sequence: CASSPRDPGFNNEQFF.

Ten or more counts support this clone. The chain couples TRBV28 to TRBJ2-3; D gene ambiguous. Trimming shortened V by 6 bases and J by 4 bases, and 11 bases separated the two germline ends. The germline V gene has CDR1 MDHEN and CDR2 SYDVKM. This CDR3 region has 13 residues. The CDR3 nucleotides are TGTGCCAGCAGAGGACCGGGTGCAGATACGCAGTATTTT. Protein product: CASRGPGADTQYF.

Written as DNA, the CDR3 is TGTGCCAGCAGCCAAGATTTGGACGGCACCTATGGCTACACCTTC. It yields the protein CASSQDLDGTYGYTF. The chain employs TRBV4-2 and TRBJ1-2; D call uncertain. This CDR3 has 15 residues. V was pared by 0 bases and J by 4 bases, with 12 bases between. Germline assignment: CDR1 LGHNA and CDR2 YNFKEQ.

This clone was picked up a small number of times. The chain uses TRBV28 and TRBJ1-2; D is ambiguous. Germline-derived CDR1 and CDR2 are MDHEN and SYDVKM. With 6 bases removed from V and 0 bases from J, the gap between germline ends came to 8 bases. The CDR3 has 13 amino acids. CDR3 sequence: CASRGDPNYGYTF. The CDR3 DNA follows: TGTGCCAGCAGGGGTGACCCTAACTATGGCTACACCTTC.

The chain carries TRBV27 and TRBJ1-1; weak D call: TRBD1 (5 bases). Deletions cut 8 bases from V and 5 bases from J, with 24 bases between. CDR1 and CDR2 (germline): MNHEY, SMNVEV (reference sequence). This CDR3 spans 16 amino acids. The chain's CDR3 is CASRYRPTAPGTEAFF. CDR3 in DNA: TGTGCCAGCCGATATAGACCGACAGCCCCTGGGACTGAAGCTTTCTTT.

This clone has a handful of counts. The chain combines TRBV28 with TRBJ1-2; D gene unclear. The CDR3 covers 12 residues. V dropped 1 base and J dropped 8 bases, with 8 bases sitting between them. The germline CDR1 and CDR2 sequences are MDHEN and SYDVKM. The CDR3 is CASSLFPRGYTF. The DNA for the CDR3 is TGTGCCAGCAGTTTATTTCCCAGGGGCTACACCTTC.

For this clone: The sample holds other DNA sequences that translate to the same CDR3. V is TRBV5-6 and J is TRBJ2-3; 7 bases are a match to TRBD2. Germline assignment: CDR1 SGHDT and CDR2 YYEEEE. This CDR3 spans 15 amino acids. Trimming cost V 1 base and J 5 bases; bases outside gene matches: 7. Here the CDR3 reads CASSLRAGVGDTQYF. The CDR3 DNA follows: TGTGCCAGCAGCTTGCGTGCGGGAGTGGGAGATACGCAGTATTTT.

This clone occurred a few times. This may arise from a read error, as a much more abundant clone is one base away. The sample has other DNA sequences that encode this CDR3 too. The chain is built from TRBV7-3 and TRBJ2-3, with 9 bases aligning to TRBD1. The CDR3 loop spans 14 amino acids. Germline trimming cut 3 bases from V and 3 bases from J; bases unmatched to any gene: 1. Germline values: CDR1 SGHTA, CDR2 FQGTGA. The CDR3 loop is CASSLGQGTDTQYF. Written as DNA, the CDR3 is TGTGCCAGCAGCTTGGGACAGGGAACAGATACGCAGTATTTT.

The sample holds a few counts of this clone. The rearrangement uses TRBV5-1 and TRBJ1-6, with a possible D match to TRBD1 (6 bases). Germline loops: CDR1 SGHRS, CDR2 YFSETQ. CDR3 size: 14 residues. Trimming pared 2 bases from V and 6 bases from J, leaving 9 bases between. The CDR3 nucleotides are TGCGCCAGCAGCTTTGTAGGGGGTAATTCACCCCTCCACTTT. It is translated as CASSFVGGNSPLHF.

CDR3: CASSYDSGTAYNEQFF. The DNA for the CDR3 is TGTGCCAGCAGTTACGATAGTGGGACAGCCTACAATGAGCAGTTCTTC. This rearrangement joins TRBV6-5 to TRBJ2-1; 7 positions match TRBD1. This CDR3 is 16 amino acids long. In germline, CDR1 is MNHEY, CDR2 SVGAGI. V lost 2 bases, J lost 2 bases, and 6 bases stayed unmatched.

This clone has a count of ten or more. The rearrangement uses TRBV7-2 and TRBJ2-1; D gene uncertain. Germline CDR1 and CDR2: SGHTA and FQGNSA. The germline V and J ends were trimmed by 3 bases and 10 bases, with 7 bases remaining between them. The CDR3 sequence is 11 residues long. The CDR3 DNA reads as TGTGCCAGCAGCTTGCGATGGGAGCAGTTCTTC. Residues: CASSLRWEQFF.

This clone was detected a few times. The rearrangement joins TRBV18 to TRBJ2-1; D is perhaps TRBD1 or TRBD2 (6 bases each). V was pared by 2 bases and J by 5 bases, with 16 bases between. Germline-derived CDR1 and CDR2 are KGHSH and LQKENI. The CDR3 contains 16 residues. The CDR3 reads CASSPGFNRGHNEQFF. The CDR3, as DNA: TGTGCCAGCTCACCAGGCTTCAACCGGGGGCACAATGAGCAGTTCTTC.